A few counts support the clone carrying this T cell receptor (beta chain). Antigen: not known. These data belong to a study of T-cell memory formation after mild COVID-19. Study results and caveats: Pre-infection memory held some responding clones, suggesting pre-existing cross-reactive T cells responded.

From 5'RACE with constant-segment primers came TCR alpha and TCR beta cDNA libraries that carried sample barcodes and UMIs. Via MiXCR, TCRdb re-called the 5' RACE reads, giving one row per CDR3 protein. This sample yields around 420,000 distinct CDR3 sequences, of which around 24% are seen a single time; around 8.1% belongs to the top ten. With 2 bases clipped from V and 5 bases from J, the junction kept 5 bases outside the gene matches. From germline, CDR1 is SEHNR and CDR2 FQNEAQ (reference sequence). This CDR3 contains 15 residues. The receptor comes from an adult woman who had mild COVID-19 (a few samples of this study predate the infection). Cell type and time point are not known. The V call is TRBV7-9, the J call TRBJ1-4; 7 bases are shared with TRBD1. The sample consisted of PBMCs or a T cell subset sorted from them (not recorded which). The CDR3 region has the DNA TGTGCCAGCAGCTTAACGACAGGGAAAAATGAAAAACTGTTTTTT. Encoded protein: CASSLTTGKNEKLFF.